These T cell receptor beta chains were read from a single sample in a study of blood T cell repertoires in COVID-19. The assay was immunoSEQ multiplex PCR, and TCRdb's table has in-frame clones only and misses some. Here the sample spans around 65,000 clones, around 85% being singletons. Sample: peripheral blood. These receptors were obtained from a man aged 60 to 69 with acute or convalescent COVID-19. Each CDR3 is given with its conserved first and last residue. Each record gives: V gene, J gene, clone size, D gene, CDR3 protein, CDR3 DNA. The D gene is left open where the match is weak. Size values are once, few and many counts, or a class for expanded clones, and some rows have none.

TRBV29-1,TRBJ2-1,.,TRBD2,CSSRLAGANNEQFF,TGCAGCTCCAGACTAGCGGGAGCAAACAATGAGCAGTTCTTC
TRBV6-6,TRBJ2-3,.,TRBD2,CASSDSGSSDTQYF,TGTGCCAGCAGTGATAGCGGGAGTTCCGATACGCAGTATTTT
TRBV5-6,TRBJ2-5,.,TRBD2,CASSEGLVRTQYF,TGTGCCAGCAGCGAGGGACTAGTTCGGACCCAGTACTTC
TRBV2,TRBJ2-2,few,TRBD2,CASRASGRAFGELFF,TGTGCCAGCAGGGCTAGCGGGAGGGCCTTCGGGGAGCTGTTTTTT
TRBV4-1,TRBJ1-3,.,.,CASSLQGNTIYF,TGCGCCAGCAGCCTACAGGGAAACACCATATATTTT
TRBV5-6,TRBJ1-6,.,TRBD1,CASSPGDSSYNSPLHF,TGTGCCAGCAGCCCGGGGGACAGCTCCTATAATTCACCCCTCCACTTT
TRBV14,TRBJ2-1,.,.,CASSQDFWGVVNEQFF,TGTGCCAGCAGCCAAGATTTTTGGGGAGTTGTAAATGAGCAGTTCTTC
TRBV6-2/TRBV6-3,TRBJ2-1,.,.,CASSWGSSYNEQFF,TGTGCCAGCAGTTGGGGCAGCTCCTACAATGAGCAGTTCTTC
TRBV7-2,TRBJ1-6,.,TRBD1,CASSLLAGTGFAYNSPLHF,TGTGCCAGCAGCTTACTAGCCGGGACAGGGTTCGCCTATAATTCACCCCTCCACTTT
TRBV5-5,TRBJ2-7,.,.,CASSPPVGAYEQYF,TGTGCCAGCAGCCCGCCGGTGGGGGCGTACGAGCAGTACTTC
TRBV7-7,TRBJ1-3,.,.,CASSSLAASGNTIYF,TGTGCTAGCAGCTCCCTAGCGGCCTCTGGAAACACCATATATTTT
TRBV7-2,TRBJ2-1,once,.,CASSYEALYNEQFF,TGTGCCAGCAGCTACGAGGCACTTTACAATGAGCAGTTCTTC
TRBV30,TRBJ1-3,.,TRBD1,CAWSVTGGGNTIYF,TGTGCCTGGAGTGTAACAGGGGGAGGAAACACCATATATTTT
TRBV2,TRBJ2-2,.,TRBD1,CASSEARGPGELFF,TGTGCCAGCAGTGAAGCGAGGGGGCCCGGGGAGCTGTTTTTT
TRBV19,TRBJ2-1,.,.,CASSIAREGGSQFF,TGTGCCAGTAGTATAGCGAGAGAGGGAGGATCCCAGTTCTTC